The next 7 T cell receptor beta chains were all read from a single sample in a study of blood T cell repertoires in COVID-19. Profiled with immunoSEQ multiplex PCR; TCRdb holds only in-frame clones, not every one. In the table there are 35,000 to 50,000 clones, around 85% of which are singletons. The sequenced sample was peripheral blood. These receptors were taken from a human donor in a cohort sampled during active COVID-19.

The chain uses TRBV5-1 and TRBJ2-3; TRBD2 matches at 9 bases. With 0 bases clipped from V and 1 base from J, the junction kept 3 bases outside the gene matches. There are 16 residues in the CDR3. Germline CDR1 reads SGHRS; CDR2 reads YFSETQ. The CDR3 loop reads CASSLGLAGGTDTQYF. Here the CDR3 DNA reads TGCGCCAGCAGCTTGGGGTTAGCGGGGGGCACAGATACGCAGTATTTT.

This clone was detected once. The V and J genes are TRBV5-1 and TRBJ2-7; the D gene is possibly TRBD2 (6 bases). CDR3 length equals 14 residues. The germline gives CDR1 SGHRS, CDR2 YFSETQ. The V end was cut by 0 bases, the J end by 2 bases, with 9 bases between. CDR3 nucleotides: TGCGCCAGCAGCTTGGTTAGCGGAGCCTACGAGCAGTACTTC. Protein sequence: CASSLVSGAYEQYF.

CDR3 amino acids: CASSEWDRDSPLHF. The CDR3 bases are TGTGCCAGCAGTGAATGGGACAGAGATTCACCCCTCCACTTT. The genes are TRBV2 and TRBJ1-6, with TRBD1 matching over 7 bases. Losses at the gene ends were 2 bases for V and 8 bases for J; bases not matched to a gene: 3. This CDR3 contains 14 residues. The germline gives CDR1 SNHLY, CDR2 FYNNEI.

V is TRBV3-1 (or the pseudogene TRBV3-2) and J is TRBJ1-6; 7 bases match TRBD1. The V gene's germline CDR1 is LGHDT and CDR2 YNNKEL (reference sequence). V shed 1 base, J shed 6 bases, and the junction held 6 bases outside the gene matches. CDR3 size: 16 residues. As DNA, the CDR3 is TGTGCCAGCAGCCAAGGTGGAGGGGGCAGTAATTCACCCCTCCACTTT. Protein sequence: CASSQGGGGSNSPLHF.

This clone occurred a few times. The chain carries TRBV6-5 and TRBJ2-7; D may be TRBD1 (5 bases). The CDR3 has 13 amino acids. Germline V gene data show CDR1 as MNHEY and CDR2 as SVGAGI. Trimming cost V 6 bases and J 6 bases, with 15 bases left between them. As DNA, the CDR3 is TGTGCCAGCAGGACCCAGGGTCCCGTCGAGCAGTACTTC. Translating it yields CASRTQGPVEQYF.

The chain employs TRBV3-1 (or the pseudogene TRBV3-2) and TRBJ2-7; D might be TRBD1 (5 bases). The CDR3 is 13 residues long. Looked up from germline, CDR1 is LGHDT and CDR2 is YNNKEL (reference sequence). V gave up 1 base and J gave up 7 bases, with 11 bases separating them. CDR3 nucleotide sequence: TGTGCCAGCAGCCAAGGGGGTGCAGGGGAGCAGTACTTC. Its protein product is CASSQGGAGEQYF.

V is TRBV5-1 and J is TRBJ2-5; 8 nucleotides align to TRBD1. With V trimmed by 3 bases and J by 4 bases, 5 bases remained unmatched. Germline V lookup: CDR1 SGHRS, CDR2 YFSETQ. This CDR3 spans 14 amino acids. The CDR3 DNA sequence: TGCGCCAGCAGCTCCACAGGGGGGTCAGAGACCCAGTACTTC. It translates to CASSSTGGSETQYF. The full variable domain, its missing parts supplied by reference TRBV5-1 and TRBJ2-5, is KAGVTQTPRYLIKTRGQQVTLSCSPISGHRSVSWYQQTPGQGLQFLFEYFSETQRNKGNFPGRFSGRQFSNSRSEMNVSTLELGDSALYLCASSSTGGSETQYFGPGTRLLVL.